Listed below are T cell receptor beta chains from one sample, sequenced in a study of blood T cell repertoires in COVID-19. Profiled with immunoSEQ multiplex PCR; TCRdb holds only in-frame clones, not every one. This sample has some 190,000 clones, with 85% found just once. Sequencing was performed on peripheral blood. These receptors came from a woman in her sixties with acute or convalescent COVID-19. Both conserved end residues are part of each CDR3. Each record gives: J gene, D gene, clone size, V gene, CDR3 DNA, CDR3 protein. D genes are given only for firm matches. Rows give clone size only sometimes, using once, few, many, or a class for an expanded clone.

TRBJ2-7	-	-	TRBV3-1/TRBV3-2	TGTGCCAGCAGCCATAGTGGCTACGAGCAGTACTTC	CASSHSGYEQYF
TRBJ2-3	TRBD1	few	TRBV6-4	TGTGCCAGCAGCAGAGACAGGGGAGATACGCAGTATTTT	CASSRDRGDTQYF
TRBJ1-1	TRBD1	-	TRBV12-3/TRBV12-4	TGTGCCAGCAAGACAACTCAGGGGGCCGCTTTCTTT	CASKTTQGAAFF
TRBJ2-7	-	-	TRBV30	TGTGCCTGGAGTCCCCTGGGGCCCTACGAGCAGTACTTC	CAWSPLGPYEQYF
TRBJ1-5	-	once	TRBV11-3	TGTGCCAGCAGCCCAAGACGACAGTACAATCAGCCCCAGCATTTT	CASSPRRQYNQPQHF
TRBJ1-1	-	-	TRBV19	TGTGCCAGTAGAGAGGCGGGGATAAACACTGAAGCTTTCTTT	CASREAGINTEAFF
TRBJ2-3	TRBD2	-	TRBV28	TGTGCCAGCAGTTTTTTTGCGGGAGTGAATACGCAGTATTTT	CASSFFAGVNTQYF
TRBJ2-5	-	few	TRBV4-1	TGCGCCAGCAGCCAAGATGGGGGCCAGGGAGTAGAGACCCAGTACTTC	CASSQDGGQGVETQYF
TRBJ1-1	-	-	TRBV7-9	TGTGCCAGCAGCTTAGGGGGGCGGACGAACACTGAAGCTTTCTTT	CASSLGGRTNTEAFF
TRBJ2-7	-	-	TRBV11-2	TGTGCCAGCAGCTTAGTTATAGAGCAGTACTTC	CASSLVIEQYF
TRBJ2-1	TRBD2	-	TRBV28	TGTGCCAGCGCGTCTAGCGGATCCTACAATGAGCAGTTCTTC	CASASSGSYNEQFF
TRBJ2-7	TRBD2	-	TRBV5-1	TGCGCCAGCAGCTCCCAATCTAGCGGGGGGCTTTCCTACGAGCAGTACTTC	CASSSQSSGGLSYEQYF
TRBJ2-5	-	-	TRBV2	TGTGCCAGCAGTGAAGACAGGGCTGAGGAGACCCAGTACTTC	CASSEDRAEETQYF
TRBJ2-2	-	-	TRBV5-1	TGCGCCAGCAGCTTGGCCGGGTCGAACACCGGGGAGCTGTTTTTT	CASSLAGSNTGELFF
TRBJ2-7	-	-	TRBV6-5	TGTGCCAGCAAGAGGGACGAGCAGTACTTC	CASKRDEQYF
TRBJ1-2	TRBD1	few	TRBV19	TGTGCCAGTAGTATCGGGACAGGGGCGAACTATGGCTACACCTTC	CASSIGTGANYGYTF
TRBJ1-2	TRBD1	once	TRBV25-1	TGTGCCAGCAGTTTACAGGGGGACTATGGCTACACCTTC	CASSLQGDYGYTF
TRBJ2-7	-	-	TRBV28	TGTGCCAGCGAAACAGCGGGTGCCCTCGGTGTCCACGAGCAGTACTTC	CASETAGALGVHEQYF
TRBJ1-1	TRBD1	-	TRBV6-5	TGTGCCAGCAGGGACAGGGCAGTCACTGAAGCTTTCTTT	CASRDRAVTEAFF
TRBJ2-7	-	few	TRBV6-2/TRBV6-3	TGTGCCAGCAGCCCTTCGGTCGGGCAGTACTTC	CASSPSVGQYF
TRBJ1-4	-	-	TRBV5-1	TGCGCCAGCAGCTCGGCGGGACGGATTAATGAAAAACTGTTTTTT	CASSSAGRINEKLFF
TRBJ1-1	-	-	TRBV28	TGTGCCAGCAGTTTAGCAGCTGAAGCTTTCTTT	CASSLAAEAFF
TRBJ2-7	-	-	TRBV27	TGTGCCAGCAGTCCCTATGATTACGGGAGTTCTTACGAGCAGTACTTC	CASSPYDYGSSYEQYF
TRBJ2-7	-	many	TRBV19	TGTGCCAGTAGCCCGGGACAACGATACGAGCAGTACTTC	CASSPGQRYEQYF
TRBJ1-3	-	-	TRBV12-5	TGTGCTAGTGGTTTGCCCCAACCTGGACAGTCACGCTCTGGAAACACCATATATTTT	CASGLPQPGQSRSGNTIYF
TRBJ1-3	TRBD1	-	TRBV6-5	TGTGCCAGCAGTATGGGACAGGGAGGAGGAAACACCATATATTTT	CASSMGQGGGNTIYF
TRBJ2-1	-	-	TRBV6-1	TGTGCCAGCAGTGAAGGGTACTTATACAATGAGCAGTTCTTC	CASSEGYLYNEQFF
TRBJ1-4	-	-	TRBV6-5	TGTGCCAGCACCCCCCCGGAGGGAAAACTGTTTTTT	CASTPPEGKLFF
TRBJ2-7	-	-	TRBV10-1	TGCGCCAGCAGTGAGGGGCAGGGTAGGGGCTACGAGCAGTACTTC	CASSEGQGRGYEQYF
TRBJ1-2	-	-	TRBV11-2	TGTGCCAGCAGCTTAGCTGGAGATTCTTACTATGGCTACACCTTC	CASSLAGDSYYGYTF
TRBJ2-5	TRBD2	-	TRBV7-8	TGTGCCAGCAGCACGACTAGCGATCTAGAGACCCAGTACTTC	CASSTTSDLETQYF
TRBJ1-4	TRBD1	-	TRBV2	TGTGCCAGCAGAGATAGTTTGACAGGGGGGAATGAAAAACTGTTTTTT	CASRDSLTGGNEKLFF
TRBJ2-3	TRBD2	-	TRBV19	TGTGCCAGTTCGAAGCGGGAGTCCCCAGATACGCAGTATTTT	CASSKRESPDTQYF
TRBJ2-1	-	once	TRBV5-1	TGCGCCAGCAGCTTCGGGCAGGGGTCATACAATGAGCAGTTCTTC	CASSFGQGSYNEQFF
TRBJ2-7	TRBD2	-	TRBV11-2	TGTGCCAGCAGCTTAAGACTAGCGGGAGGGCCAGCCGAGCAGTACTTC	CASSLRLAGGPAEQYF
TRBJ2-3	-	-	TRBV21-1	TGTGCCAGCAGCATCCGGGACAGGGGTAGCACAGATACGCAGTATTTT	CASSIRDRGSTDTQYF
TRBJ2-1	-	once	TRBV9	TGTGCCAGTGCCGGGGGGCCCGGCTCCTACAATGAGCAGTTCTTC	CASAGGPGSYNEQFF
TRBJ2-3	-	-	TRBV6-4	TGTGCCAGCAGCCCGATCGAACCACACTTCCGGGCGAGGGCAGATACGCAGTATTTT	CASSPIEPHFRARADTQYF
TRBJ2-5	-	few	TRBV7-2	TGTGCCAGCAGCTTAGCCCGGGGTAGCTCGGTAGAGACCCAGTACTTC	CASSLARGSSVETQYF
TRBJ2-7	TRBD2	-	TRBV7-2	TGTGCCAGCAGCTTACACGGGAGGGGGTCCTACGAGCAGTACTTC	CASSLHGRGSYEQYF